Below, 32 T cell receptor beta chains from the same sample are listed, as sequenced in a study of cytomegalovirus exposure and HLA in healthy donors. PCR amplification relied on 60 Vbeta primers (plus 13 Jbeta primers). The assay was immunoSEQ multiplex PCR, and TCRdb's table has in-frame clones only and misses some. Here the sample spans some 100,000 clones, about 88% being singletons. Sequenced: PBMCs. The source is a young man in good health and CMV-seronegative.

This chain connects TRBV28 to TRBJ1-1; tentative D call: TRBD1 (5 bases). CDR3 size: 14 residues. In germline, CDR1 is MDHEN, CDR2 SYDVKM. The V end was cut by 5 bases, the J end by 4 bases, with 14 bases between. For the CDR3, the DNA is TGTGCCAGCAGTGGTTTCGGGGGGTCCACTGAAGCTTTCTTT. The encoded protein is CASSGFGGSTEAFF.

The chain is built from TRBV7-2 and TRBJ2-1, with D possibly being TRBD2 (6 bases). The V and J ends lost 6 bases and 7 bases respectively, with 19 bases between them. This CDR3 is built from 15 residues. The germline CDR1 and CDR2 sequences are SGHTA and FQGNSA. DNA for the CDR3: TGTGCCAGCAGTTCGCCCGGGACTCTTAAAAATGAGCAGTTCTTC. Translating it yields CASSSPGTLKNEQFF.

This clone was observed once. V is TRBV2 and J is TRBJ2-5; TRBD2 is a possible D gene (5 bases). Germline V gene sequence: CDR1 SNHLY, CDR2 FYNNEI. The germline V and J ends were trimmed by 5 bases and 14 bases, with 18 bases remaining between them. The CDR3 runs to 12 residues. CDR3 coding DNA: TGTGCCAGCAGTCCAACCCGGGATAGCCCCTACTTC. Translation gives CASSPTRDSPYF. The full variable domain, completed using reference TRBV2 and TRBJ2-5, is EPEVTQTPSHQVTQMGQEVILRCVPISNHLYFYWYRQILGQKVEFLVSFYNNEISEKSEIFDDQFSVERPDGSNFTLKIRSTKLEDSAMYFCASSPTRDSPYFGPGTRLLVL.

The CDR3 DNA reads as TGTGCCTGGAGTACGACAGCGTACAATGAGCAGTTCTTC. This sequence encodes CAWSTTAYNEQFF. The rearrangement links TRBV30 to TRBJ2-1, with D tentatively TRBD1 (5 bases). Germline V gene data show CDR1 as GTSNPN and CDR2 as SVGIG (reference sequence). This CDR3 comprises 13 residues. Trimming stripped 2 bases from V and 4 bases from J, with 9 bases between.

The chain carries TRBV28 and TRBJ2-4, with TRBD1 as a possible D gene (7 bases). The CDR3 spans 15 residues. Germline V lookup: CDR1 MDHEN, CDR2 SYDVKM. V dropped 5 bases and J dropped 6 bases, with 17 bases sitting between them. CDR3 residues: CASSPQGRGGNIQYF. DNA for the CDR3: TGTGCCAGCAGTCCACAGGGGCGGGGTGGAAACATTCAGTACTTC.

The chain recombines TRBV19 with TRBJ1-4, with TRBD1 identical over 8 bases. CDR3 length: 14 amino acids. V was clipped by 8 bases and J by 8 bases; unmatched bases: 10. CDR1 and CDR2 from the germline V gene are LNHDA and SQIVND (reference sequence). CDR3 protein: CASQTGQGVEKLFF. The CDR3 region has the DNA TGTGCCAGTCAGACCGGACAGGGAGTAGAAAAACTGTTTTTT.

This rearrangement joins TRBV28 to TRBJ1-5, with TRBD1 as a possible D gene (6 bases). The length of the CDR3 is 15 residues. Per germline, CDR1 MDHEN and CDR2 SYDVKM. Trimming took off 6 bases at V and 3 bases at J, with 15 bases between the two ends. CDR3 in amino acids: CASRGARGVNQPQHF. The CDR3 bases are TGTGCCAGCAGGGGGGCCAGGGGTGTCAATCAGCCCCAGCATTTT.

V usage is TRBV11-2 and J usage is TRBJ2-1; the D gene is possibly TRBD1 (5 bases). From germline, CDR1 is SGHAT and CDR2 FQNNGV. Trimming took off 7 bases at V and 2 bases at J, with 15 bases between the two ends. This CDR3 has 15 amino acids. CDR3 coding DNA: TGTGCCAGCAACCCCAGGGCAGTCGCCTACAATGAGCAGTTCTTC. Its translation is CASNPRAVAYNEQFF. Together with reference TRBV11-2 and TRBJ2-1, the CDR3 gives the full variable domain: EAGVAQSPRYKIIEKRQSVAFWCNPISGHATLYWYQQILGQGPKLLIQFQNNGVVDDSQLPKDRFSAERLKGVDSTLKIQPAKLEDSAVYLCASNPRAVAYNEQFFGPGTRLTVL.

The chain carries TRBV28 and TRBJ2-7, with 12 positions matching TRBD2. Germline values: CDR1 MDHEN, CDR2 SYDVKM. V shed 7 bases, J shed 1 base, and the junction held 17 bases outside the gene matches. The CDR3 contains 19 residues. The CDR3 region is CASTDSTSGRGPKSYEQYF. CDR3 sequence (DNA): TGTGCCAGCACCGATTCGACTAGCGGGAGAGGACCTAAATCCTACGAGCAGTACTTC.

The chain is built from TRBV11-2 and TRBJ2-1; D is perhaps TRBD2 (6 bases). This CDR3 contains 16 residues. The V gene lost 4 bases and the J gene lost 4 bases, with 17 bases spanning the gap. The germline V gene has CDR1 SGHAT and CDR2 FQNNGV. The CDR3: CASSSRTTLVYNEQFF. Written as DNA, the CDR3 is TGTGCCAGCAGCTCACGGACTACTCTAGTATACAATGAGCAGTTCTTC.

The genes are TRBV5-6 and TRBJ2-5, with 10 nucleotides matching TRBD2. The J call is doubtful: the DNA matches TRBJ2-7 better. The CDR3 totals 15 residues. Per germline, CDR1 SGHDT and CDR2 YYEEEE. The CDR3 region has the DNA TGTGCCAGCAGCTTGACTAGCGGGACGATCTACGAGCAGTACTTC. Translated: CASSLTSGTIYEQYF.

This chain uses TRBV18 with TRBJ2-5; TRBD1 matches at 7 bases. Looked up from germline, CDR1 is KGHSH and CDR2 is LQKENI. V lost 2 bases, J lost 3 bases, and 3 bases stayed unmatched. The CDR3 covers 14 residues. CDR3 in amino acids: CASSPATGEETQYF. The CDR3 coding sequence is TGTGCCAGCTCACCAGCAACAGGGGAAGAGACCCAGTACTTC.

J is TRBJ2-7 and V is TRBV7-9; D possibly corresponds to TRBD2 (6 bases). Trimming removed 5 bases from V and 1 base from J, with 15 bases in between. There are 15 residues in the CDR3. Germline loops: CDR1 SEHNR, CDR2 FQNEAQ (reference sequence). CDR3: CASSEYAGSSYEQYF. Here the CDR3 DNA reads TGTGCCAGCAGCGAATATGCCGGGAGTTCCTACGAGCAGTACTTC.

This chain joins TRBV5-6 and TRBJ1-2, with 7 bases aligning to TRBD1. V shed 4 bases, J shed 4 bases, and the junction held 10 bases outside the gene matches. CDR1 is SGHDT, CDR2 YYEEEE, per germline. CDR3 size: 15 residues. CDR3 residues: CASSLRGPFGYGYTF. CDR3 bases: TGTGCCAGCAGCCTAAGGGGGCCTTTCGGCTATGGCTACACCTTC.

This chain links TRBV7-9 with TRBJ2-7, with D tentatively TRBD2 (6 bases). This CDR3 is 14 amino acids long. CDR1 and CDR2 (germline): SEHNR, FQNEAQ (reference sequence). Between the trimmed V and J ends, which lost 4 bases and 0 bases, there was a span of 10 bases. CDR3 DNA: TGTGCCAGCAGCTCCTCGGAGGGCTCCTACGAGCAGTACTTC. This gives the protein CASSSSEGSYEQYF.

The count of this clone is one. This sequence joins TRBV27 and TRBJ1-2, with D perhaps TRBD1 (5 bases). The germline V and J ends were trimmed by 0 bases and 3 bases, with 8 bases remaining between them. Germline values: CDR1 MNHEY, CDR2 SMNVEV (reference sequence). The CDR3 runs 14 residues. The CDR3 DNA sequence: TGTGCCAGCAGTTTATCGTGGGGGGACTATGGCTACACCTTC. This gives the protein CASSLSWGDYGYTF.

This rearrangement joins TRBV5-1 to TRBJ2-7; D may be TRBD2 (6 bases). Germline CDR1 SGHRS, CDR2 YFSETQ. The CDR3 consists of 13 residues. Trimming stripped 5 bases from V and 6 bases from J, with 15 bases between. CDR3 bases: TGCGCCAGCAGACCCACTAGCTCAGGCGAGCAGTACTTC. Translating gives CASRPTSSGEQYF.

The rearrangement joins TRBV4-1 to TRBJ1-2, with D possibly TRBD1 on 5 matching bases. Per the germline V gene, CDR1 is MGHRA and CDR2 is YSYEKL. The CDR3 runs to 12 residues. V was shortened by 0 bases and J by 11 bases, with 10 bases between the two germline ends. The CDR3: CASSQEGGGYTF. CDR3 sequence (DNA): TGCGCCAGCAGCCAAGAGGGCGGGGGATACACCTTC.

This clone was seen just once. The V gene is TRBV5-1, the J gene TRBJ1-2; D is possibly TRBD1 (6 bases). This CDR3 is built from 17 residues. Germline V lookup: CDR1 SGHRS, CDR2 YFSETQ. Trimming removed 2 bases from V and 4 bases from J, with 21 bases in between. The CDR3 sequence: CASSLIRDLGDIYGYTF. Here the CDR3 DNA reads TGCGCCAGCAGCTTAATTCGGGACCTGGGGGACATCTATGGCTACACCTTC.

This clone was detected a few times. This sequence joins TRBV11-2 and TRBJ1-5; a weak D match, TRBD1 (6 bases). In germline, CDR1 is SGHAT, CDR2 FQNNGV. This CDR3 has 13 residues. Trimming removed 4 bases from V and 7 bases from J, with 11 bases in between. CDR3 protein: CASSSTGIQPQHF. Here the CDR3 DNA reads TGTGCCAGCAGCTCTACAGGGATACAGCCCCAGCATTTT.

This chain joins TRBV4-3 and TRBJ2-3; 7 nucleotides align to TRBD2. CDR3 length: 15 residues. Germline lookup yields CDR1 LGHNA and CDR2 YSLEER. The V and J ends lost 1 base and 2 bases, in that order; junction bases with no gene match: 3. The CDR3, as DNA: TGCGCCAGCAGCCAAGGGACTAGGTCCACAGATACGCAGTATTTT. Its protein product is CASSQGTRSTDTQYF.

The J gene is TRBJ2-5, the V gene TRBV30; 7 bases are a match to TRBD1. The better agreement between TRBJ2-7 and the DNA end casts doubt on the J call. The CDR3 runs to 12 residues. CDR1 GTSNPN and CDR2 SVGIG come from the germline V gene (reference sequence). The DNA for the CDR3 is TGTGCCTGGAAGGGACAGAGCTACGAGCAGTACTTC. Amino acid sequence: CAWKGQSYEQYF.

V usage is TRBV28 and J usage is TRBJ2-1; D gene uncertain. Trimming took off 4 bases at V and 7 bases at J, with 8 bases between the two ends. CDR3 length: 12 residues. Germline CDR1 and CDR2: MDHEN and SYDVKM. As DNA, the CDR3 is TGTGCCAGCAGTTATGCCGGGAATGAGCAGTTCTTC. Its protein is CASSYAGNEQFF.

The J gene is TRBJ2-5, the V gene TRBV2; a weak D match, TRBD2 (6 bases). Trimming left V 6 bases short and J 0 bases short, with 8 bases between. Germline V CDR1 and CDR2: SNHLY, FYNNEI. The length of the CDR3 is 13 residues. CDR3 nucleotides: TGTGCCAGCAGGGGGGGTTACCAAGAGACCCAGTACTTC. It yields the protein CASRGGYQETQYF.

This chain links TRBV27 with TRBJ2-2, with D possibly matching TRBD2 (6 bases). V was trimmed by 3 bases and J by 6 bases, leaving 14 bases between them. The CDR3 runs 15 residues. Germline V gene sequence: CDR1 MNHEY, CDR2 SMNVEV (reference sequence). Here the CDR3 reads CASSLGGEEAGELFF. The CDR3 DNA reads as TGTGCCAGCAGTTTGGGCGGGGAGGAGGCCGGGGAGCTGTTTTTT.

The chain joins TRBV6-1 to TRBJ1-2; possible D gene TRBD1, 5 bases. Trimming took 2 bases from V and 2 from J, leaving 12 bases between them. CDR1 MNHNS and CDR2 SASEGT come from the germline V gene. This CDR3 is 15 amino acids long. CDR3 sequence: CASSERGSPNYGYTF. In DNA form, the CDR3 reads TGTGCCAGCAGTGAAAGGGGATCACCAAACTATGGCTACACCTTC.

The V and J genes are TRBV13 and TRBJ2-2, with no clear D. Germline lookup yields CDR1 PRHDT and CDR2 FYEKMQ (reference sequence). Trimming took 5 bases from V and 1 from J, leaving 8 bases between them. This CDR3 contains 14 residues. CDR3 sequence (DNA): TGTGCCAGCAGCCCCCTACTGAACACCGGGGAGCTGTTTTTT. Translation: CASSPLLNTGELFF.

The V gene is TRBV6-5, the J gene TRBJ2-7, with TRBD2 matching 8 bases. CDR1 and CDR2 (germline): MNHEY, SVGAGI. The J segment lost 7 bases and the V segment lost 6 bases, leaving 8 bases of the junction unmatched. The CDR3 has 13 residues. The CDR3 spells CASRIAGSSEQYF. As DNA, the CDR3 is TGTGCCAGCAGGATAGCGGGATCGAGTGAGCAGTACTTC.

In regard to this clone: At one end the junction does not follow the germline gene, possibly because of a read error. The chain employs TRBV29-1 and TRBJ2-5, with 7 positions matching TRBD2. In germline, CDR1 is SQVTM, CDR2 ANQGSEA. CDR3 length equals 14 residues. The CDR3: CSVEGLVGAETQYF. The DNA of the CDR3 is TGCAGCGTCGAAGGACTAGTGGGCGCAGAGACCCAGTACTTC.

The chain is built from TRBV27 and TRBJ2-5; TRBD1 agrees at 9 bases. The CDR3 runs 18 residues. Germline V gene data show CDR1 as MNHEY and CDR2 as SMNVEV (reference sequence). V shed 6 bases and J 6 bases; nucleotides not matched to a gene: 20. The DNA of the CDR3 is TGTGCCAGCAGACTCGGGCCCACAAAAGGACAGGGGAGACAGACCCAGTACTTC. Translation: CASRLGPTKGQGRQTQYF.

This chain joins TRBV7-2 and TRBJ1-2, with 8 bases fitting TRBD1. CDR1 and CDR2 from the germline V gene are SGHTA and FQGNSA. J gave up 5 bases and V 1 base, and 3 bases lay outside the gene matches. The CDR3 spans 14 residues. The CDR3 DNA reads TGTGCCAGCAGCTTAGGACAGGGGTTTTATGGCTACACCTTC. As protein: CASSLGQGFYGYTF.

This clone has just one count. This chain links TRBV30 with TRBJ2-7; TRBD2 matches 8 bases. Germline trimming cut 8 bases from V and 4 bases from J; bases unmatched to any gene: 10. Germline V gives CDR1 GTSNPN, CDR2 SVGIG (reference sequence). This CDR3 is 13 amino acids long. CDR3 amino acids: CAQRAGAGYEQYF. CDR3 bases: TGTGCCCAGCGAGCGGGAGCTGGGTACGAGCAGTACTTC.